This T cell receptor (beta chain) derives from a study of T cell repertoires in cytomegalovirus infection. Across the whole study: Indicated by public TCR beta signatures were CMV infection and matching HLA type.

Each CDR3 protein gets one entry after TCRdb re-called the reads with MiXCR. In the table there are some 100,000 distinct CDR3 sequences, around a quarter of which are singletons. The V gene's germline CDR1 is DFQATT and CDR2 SNEGSKA (reference sequence). With V trimmed by 0 bases and J by 0 bases, 9 bases remained unmatched. This CDR3 has 18 amino acids. Only a few counts were recorded for this clonotype. The sequencing input was CD8+ T cells from PBMCs. The rearrangement links TRBV20-1 to TRBJ2-1; 9 nucleotides align to TRBD2. This sequence was found in a human donor in good health (CMV status not recorded). Some clones in this sample may be carry-over from other donors' samples. This CDR3 is CSARDGGLAGFSYNEQFF. The CDR3 coding sequence is TGCAGTGCTAGAGATGGCGGGCTAGCGGGGTTCTCCTACAATGAGCAGTTCTTC.